The following is a T cell receptor beta chain sequence with its context. 5'RACE primed from the constant segment yielded TCR alpha and TCR beta cDNA libraries bearing sample barcodes and UMIs. TCRdb independently ran MiXCR on the 5' RACE reads; one entry per CDR3 protein. The repertoire consists of 360,000 or so distinct CDR3 sequences, with 25% to 30% occurring once and the leading ten covering approximately 12%. The sample is drawn from a study of T-cell memory formation after mild COVID-19. V dropped 0 bases and J dropped 2 bases, with 15 bases sitting between them. CDR3 size: 16 residues. CDR1 SGHRS and CDR2 YFSETQ come from the germline V gene.

The sequence was obtained from an adult woman who had mild COVID-19 (a few samples of this study predate the infection). Cell type and time point are not known. The chain couples TRBV5-1 to TRBJ2-7; D gene uncertain. Material: PBMCs or a T cell subset sorted from them (not recorded which). The CDR3, as DNA: TGCGCCAGCAGCTTGGGTCCCATCTCAGAGACCTACGAGCAGTACTTC. This translates into CASSLGPISETYEQYF.